This entry features one T cell receptor (beta chain) sequence. Its antigen is as yet unknown. The run depth of the assay was deep. Measured with immunoSEQ multiplex PCR; TCRdb has only the in-frame clones, and not every one. The sample lists about 770,000 clones, around 70% occurring once. The sample is drawn from a study of shared clonotypes between healthy human individuals. Study-wide results and caveats: Among non-shared clonotypes, generation probabilities were lower than among those shared by all four donors.

This TCR was recovered from a woman younger than 45 in good health. Input material: memory CD4+ T cells sorted from blood. Subset in this sample: CD45RA-negative fraction.

The CDR3 protein is CAIQGRSYEQYF. The CDR3 bases are TGTGCCATCCAGGGGCGCTCCTACGAGCAGTACTTC. V is TRBV10-3 and J is TRBJ2-7, with a tentative D call TRBD1 (6 bases). CDR3 length: 12 residues. Trimming removed 8 bases at V and 0 bases at J, with 8 bases between. Germline V gene sequence: CDR1 ENHRY, CDR2 SYGVKD.